These 10 T cell receptor beta chains came from one sample sequenced in a study of PD-L1 blockade in urothelial cancer. TCRdb keeps only in-frame clones here, not all; method: immunoSEQ multiplex PCR. Of 27,000 or so clones in the sample, around 86% were seen once. The sequenced sample was PBMCs, obtained around atezolizumab (anti-PD-L1) treatment. The receptors come from a man aged 45-65 years with urothelial cancer.

The V call is TRBV9, the J call TRBJ2-3; a weak D match, TRBD2 (6 bases). The CDR3 consists of 14 residues. Germline V gene sequence: CDR1 SGDLS, CDR2 YYNGEE. Trimming shortened V by 3 bases and J by 2 bases, and 10 bases separated the two germline ends. This CDR3 reads CASSAGLTTDTQYF. CDR3 nucleotides: TGTGCCAGCAGCGCGGGACTCACCACAGATACGCAGTATTTT.

V is TRBV15 and J is TRBJ2-7; TRBD1 aligns across 11 bases. The CDR3 length is 15 residues. Germline V gene data show CDR1 as LNHNV and CDR2 as YYDKDF (reference sequence). The V and J ends lost 1 base and 7 bases, in that order; junction bases with no gene match: 6. The CDR3 sequence: CATSRVGTGGGEQYF. CDR3 DNA: TGTGCCACCAGCAGAGTAGGGACAGGGGGAGGGGAGCAGTACTTC.

V and J are TRBV18 and TRBJ2-5; 9 positions agree with TRBD2. V was pared by 1 base and J by 2 bases, with 5 bases of the junction left unmatched. The CDR3 is 16 amino acids. The V gene's germline CDR1 is KGHSH and CDR2 LQKENI. CDR3 DNA sequence: TGTGCCAGCTCACCACTCCTAGCGGGACTACAAGAGACCCAGTACTTC. This codes for CASSPLLAGLQETQYF. Filled out from reference TRBV18 and TRBJ2-5, the complete variable domain reads NAGVMQNPRHLVRRRGQEARLRCSPMKGHSHVYWYRQLPEEGLKFMVYLQKENIIDESGMPKERFSAEFPKEGPSILRIQQVVRGDSAAYFCASSPLLAGLQETQYFGPGTRLLVL.

In DNA, the CDR3 is TGTGCTAGTGGTTTAGGAGGGAATTCAAATCAGCCCCAGCATTTT. This codes for CASGLGGNSNQPQHF. This chain joins TRBV12-5 and TRBJ1-5, with no clear D. V was clipped by 3 bases and J by 4 bases, with 13 bases between them. CDR3 length equals 15 residues. The germline CDR1 and CDR2 sequences are LGHNT and FRNRAP.

The chain recombines TRBV5-4 with TRBJ2-1; 12 bases are a match to TRBD2. The germline V gene encodes CDR1 SGHNT and CDR2 YYREEE (reference sequence). The junction had 6 bases not matched to a gene; V was cut back by 7 bases and J by 1 base. This CDR3 region has 16 residues. The DNA for the CDR3 is TGTGCCAGCGTTTCGGGACTAGCGGGTTCCTACAATGAGCAGTTCTTC. Protein sequence: CASVSGLAGSYNEQFF.

This clone was counted a few times. The chain combines TRBV27 with TRBJ1-4; D not certain. V dropped 3 bases and J dropped 9 bases, with 11 bases sitting between them. The CDR3 spans 13 residues. CDR1 MNHEY and CDR2 SMNVEV come from the germline V gene (reference sequence). The CDR3 DNA is TGTGCCAGCAGTTTTATGGGAGGACAAAAACTGTTTTTT. Translation: CASSFMGGQKLFF. The variable domain in full, completed from reference TRBV27 and TRBJ1-4, reads EAQVTQNPRYLITVTGKKLTVTCSQNMNHEYMSWYRQDPGLGLRQIYYSMNVEVTDKGDVPEGYKVSRKEKRNFPLILESPSPNQTSLYFCASSFMGGQKLFFGSGTQLSVL.

V and J are TRBV19 and TRBJ1-5, with 8 positions matching TRBD1. This CDR3 spans 14 amino acids. The V gene end was trimmed by 5 bases and the J gene end by 7 bases; junction bases not matched to a gene: 7. CDR1 is LNHDA, CDR2 SQIVND, per germline (reference sequence). The CDR3 coding sequence is TGTGCCAGTAGTCTCCAGGGGGCCCAGCAGCCCCAGCATTTT. This gives the protein CASSLQGAQQPQHF.

The CDR3 loop reads CASSGVPPINEQYF. The CDR3 DNA sequence: TGTGCCAGCAGCGGAGTCCCTCCCATCAACGAGCAGTACTTC. The V gene is TRBV7-2, the J gene TRBJ2-7, with D uncertain. With 5 bases removed from V and 5 bases from J, the gap between germline ends came to 16 bases. Germline-derived CDR1 and CDR2 are SGHTA and FQGNSA. CDR3 length: 14 amino acids.

The J gene is TRBJ1-1, the V gene TRBV6-6, with 8 bases identical to TRBD1. Germline CDR1 and CDR2: MNHNY and SVGAGI (reference sequence). This CDR3 has 15 residues. The junction had 4 bases not matched to a gene; V was cut back by 1 base and J by 3 bases. CDR3 in amino acids: CASSYWDRRDTEAFF. The DNA of the CDR3 is TGTGCCAGCAGTTACTGGGACAGGAGGGACACTGAAGCTTTCTTT.

The V gene is TRBV5-1, the J gene TRBJ2-7, with D perhaps matching TRBD2 (5 bases). Trimming pared 0 bases from V and 2 bases from J, leaving 12 bases between. Per germline, CDR1 SGHRS and CDR2 YFSETQ. This CDR3 is built from 15 residues. CDR3 bases: TGCGCCAGCAGCTTGGCGGACTCAATTCCCTACGAGCAGTACTTC. It codes for CASSLADSIPYEQYF.